Listed below are T cell receptor beta chains from one sample, sequenced in a study of blood T cell repertoires in COVID-19. Sequencing was performed with immunoSEQ multiplex PCR; in TCRdb, only in-frame clones are kept and a portion is missing. Here the sample spans 150,000 to 200,000 clones, about 88% being singletons. Sequenced sample: peripheral blood. Receptor source: a man aged 18 to 29 with acute or convalescent COVID-19. Each CDR3 is given without its conserved first and last residue. The order of the fields is J gene, V gene, CDR3 protein.

J: TRBJ1-1; V: TRBV18; CDR3: ASSPRGTDTEAF
J: TRBJ1-3; V: TRBV7-6; CDR3: ASSWYQGADGNTIY
J: TRBJ2-4; V: TRBV4-1; CDR3: ASSQDRMRGLPAKNIQY
J: TRBJ1-3; V: TRBV21-1; CDR3: ASNNRAYGNTIY
J: TRBJ2-5; V: TRBV3-1/TRBV3-2; CDR3: ASSQDRAYQETQY
J: TRBJ2-5; V: TRBV7-6; CDR3: ASSHPWGGTDQETQY
J: TRBJ1-6; V: TRBV11-1; CDR3: ASSPASTGGRSPLH
J: TRBJ1-1; V: TRBV6-5; CDR3: ASSHGGYLNTEAF
J: TRBJ2-1; V: TRBV3-1/TRBV3-2; CDR3: ASSSRVGRGQNEQF
J: TRBJ1-3; V: TRBV7-9; CDR3: ASTRSSGNTIY
J: TRBJ2-4; V: TRBV28; CDR3: ASSTGGPKNIQY
J: TRBJ2-1; V: TRBV7-3; CDR3: ASSPVGGSYNEQF
J: TRBJ2-3; V: TRBV30; CDR3: AWMMLAGDLDTQY
J: TRBJ2-3; V: TRBV23-1; CDR3: ASSQLLDRGPTDTQY
J: TRBJ1-4; V: TRBV6-1; CDR3: ASSEVFVGTDNEKLF
J: TRBJ2-5; V: TRBV5-1; CDR3: ASSPTAPQETQY
J: TRBJ1-2; V: TRBV5-4; CDR3: ASRSGQAYGYT
J: TRBJ2-1; V: TRBV19; CDR3: ASSFQTGVNEQF
J: TRBJ2-5; V: TRBV5-6; CDR3: ASSHIDRGGGTQY
J: TRBJ2-1; V: TRBV10-1; CDR3: ASSESLSLSSYNEQF